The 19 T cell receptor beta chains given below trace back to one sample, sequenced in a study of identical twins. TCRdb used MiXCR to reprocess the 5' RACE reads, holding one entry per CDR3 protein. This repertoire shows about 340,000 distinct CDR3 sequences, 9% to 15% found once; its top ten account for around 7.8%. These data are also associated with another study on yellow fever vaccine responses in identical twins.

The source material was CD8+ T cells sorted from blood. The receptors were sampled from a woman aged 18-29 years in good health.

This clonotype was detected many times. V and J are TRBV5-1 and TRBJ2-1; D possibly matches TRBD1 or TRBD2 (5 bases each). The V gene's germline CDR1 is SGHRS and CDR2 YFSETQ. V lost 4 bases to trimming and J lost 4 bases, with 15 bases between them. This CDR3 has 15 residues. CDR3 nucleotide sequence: TGCGCCAGCAGCCCCGAGGGGTCGGCGTACAATGAGCAGTTCTTC. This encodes CASSPEGSAYNEQFF.

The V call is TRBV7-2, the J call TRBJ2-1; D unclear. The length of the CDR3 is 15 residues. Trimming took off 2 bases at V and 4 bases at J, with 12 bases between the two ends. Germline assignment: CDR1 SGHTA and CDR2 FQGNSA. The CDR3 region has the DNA TGTGCCAGCAGCTTATTTACCTTCGTGTACAATGAGCAGTTCTTC. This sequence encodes CASSLFTFVYNEQFF. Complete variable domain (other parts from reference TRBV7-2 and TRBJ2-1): GAGVSQSPSNKVTEKGKDVELRCDPISGHTALYWYRQSLGQGLEFLIYFQGNSAPDKSGLPSDRFSAERTGGSVSTLTIQRTQQEDSAVYLCASSLFTFVYNEQFFGPGTRLTVL.

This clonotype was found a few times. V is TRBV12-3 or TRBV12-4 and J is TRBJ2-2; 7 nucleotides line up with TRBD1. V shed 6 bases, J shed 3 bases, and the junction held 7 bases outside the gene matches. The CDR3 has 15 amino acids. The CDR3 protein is CASRPRGLDTGELFF. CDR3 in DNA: TGTGCCAGCAGACCGAGGGGGCTAGACACCGGGGAGCTGTTTTTT.

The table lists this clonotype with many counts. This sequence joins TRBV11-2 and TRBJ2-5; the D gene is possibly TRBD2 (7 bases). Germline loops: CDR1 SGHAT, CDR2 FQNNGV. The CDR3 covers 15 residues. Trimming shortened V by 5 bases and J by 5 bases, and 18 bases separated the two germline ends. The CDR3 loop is CASSPPFGGPETQYF. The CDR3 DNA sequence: TGTGCCAGCAGCCCCCCCTTCGGGGGGCCGGAGACCCAGTACTTC.

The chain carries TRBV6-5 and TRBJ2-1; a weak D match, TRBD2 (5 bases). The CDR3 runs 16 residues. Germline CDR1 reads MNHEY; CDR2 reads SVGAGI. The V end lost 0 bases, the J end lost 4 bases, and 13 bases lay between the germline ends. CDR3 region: CASSYSFVGVYNEQFF. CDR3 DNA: TGTGCCAGCAGTTACTCGTTTGTCGGGGTATACAATGAGCAGTTCTTC.

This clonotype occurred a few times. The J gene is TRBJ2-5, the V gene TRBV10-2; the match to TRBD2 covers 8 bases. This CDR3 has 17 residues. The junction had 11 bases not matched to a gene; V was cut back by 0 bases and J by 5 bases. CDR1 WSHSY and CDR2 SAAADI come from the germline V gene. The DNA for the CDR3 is TGCGCCAGCAGTGAGTCGAGGAGCGGGGGCCGCAGGGAGACCCAGTACTTC. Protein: CASSESRSGGRRETQYF.

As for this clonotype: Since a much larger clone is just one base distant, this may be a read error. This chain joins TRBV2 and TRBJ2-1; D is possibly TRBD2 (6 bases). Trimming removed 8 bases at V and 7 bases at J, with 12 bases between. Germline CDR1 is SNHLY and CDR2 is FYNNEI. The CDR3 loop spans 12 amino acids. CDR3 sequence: CASWDWENEQFF. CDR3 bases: TGTGCCAGCTGGGACTGGGAGAATGAGCAGTTCTTC.

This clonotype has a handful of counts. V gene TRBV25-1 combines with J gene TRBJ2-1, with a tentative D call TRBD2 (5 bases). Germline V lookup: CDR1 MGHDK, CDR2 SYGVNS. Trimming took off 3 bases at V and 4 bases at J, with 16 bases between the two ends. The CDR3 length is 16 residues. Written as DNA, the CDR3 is TGTGCCAGCAGTGAGCTGGCGGGTTTCGGGTACAATGAGCAGTTCTTC. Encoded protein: CASSELAGFGYNEQFF.

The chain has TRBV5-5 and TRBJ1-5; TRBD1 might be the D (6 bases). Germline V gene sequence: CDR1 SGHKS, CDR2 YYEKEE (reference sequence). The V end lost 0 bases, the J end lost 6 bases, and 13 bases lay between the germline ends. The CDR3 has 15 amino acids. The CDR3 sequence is CASSLGVGAGQPQHF. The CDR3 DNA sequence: TGTGCCAGCAGCTTGGGGGTGGGGGCTGGTCAGCCCCAGCATTTT.

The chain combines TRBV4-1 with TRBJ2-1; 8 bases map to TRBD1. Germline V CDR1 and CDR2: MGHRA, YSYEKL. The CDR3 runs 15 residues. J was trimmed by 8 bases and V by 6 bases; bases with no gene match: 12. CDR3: CASSPSTRGQDEQFF. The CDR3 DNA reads TGCGCCAGCAGTCCCTCGACCAGGGGGCAGGATGAGCAGTTCTTC.

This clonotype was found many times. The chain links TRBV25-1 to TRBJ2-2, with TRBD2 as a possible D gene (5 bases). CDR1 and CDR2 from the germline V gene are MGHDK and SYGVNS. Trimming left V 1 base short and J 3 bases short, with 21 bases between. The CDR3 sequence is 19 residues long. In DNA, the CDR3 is TGTGCCAGCAGTGAATCCGAGGGCCAAATACGCGCTTACACCGGGGAGCTGTTTTTT. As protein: CASSESEGQIRAYTGELFF.

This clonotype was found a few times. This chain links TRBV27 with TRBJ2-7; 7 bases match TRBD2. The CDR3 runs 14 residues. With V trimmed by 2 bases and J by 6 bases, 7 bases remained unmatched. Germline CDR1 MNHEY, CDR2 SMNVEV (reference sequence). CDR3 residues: CASSLGESGVEQYF. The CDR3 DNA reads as TGTGCCAGCAGTTTAGGAGAGAGCGGGGTCGAGCAGTACTTC.

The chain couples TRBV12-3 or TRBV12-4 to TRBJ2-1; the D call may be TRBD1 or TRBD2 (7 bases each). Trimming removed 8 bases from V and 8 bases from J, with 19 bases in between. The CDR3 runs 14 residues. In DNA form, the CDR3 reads TGTGCCAGCTCCCCGGAGGGAGGGGGCCATGAGCAGTTCTTC. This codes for CASSPEGGGHEQFF.

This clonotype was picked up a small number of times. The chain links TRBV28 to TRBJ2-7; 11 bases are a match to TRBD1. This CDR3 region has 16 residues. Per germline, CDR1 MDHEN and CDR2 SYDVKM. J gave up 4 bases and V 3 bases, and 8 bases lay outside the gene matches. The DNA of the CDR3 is TGTGCCAGCAGTTTGATGGACAGGGGGCGTTTGTACGAGCAGTACTTC. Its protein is CASSLMDRGRLYEQYF.

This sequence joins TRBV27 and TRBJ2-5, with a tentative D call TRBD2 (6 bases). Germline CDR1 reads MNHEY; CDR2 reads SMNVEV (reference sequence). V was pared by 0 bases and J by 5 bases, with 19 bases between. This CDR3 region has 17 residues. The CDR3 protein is CASSLSAGELAGETQYF. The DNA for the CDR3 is TGTGCCAGCAGTTTATCGGCGGGCGAACTAGCCGGGGAGACCCAGTACTTC.

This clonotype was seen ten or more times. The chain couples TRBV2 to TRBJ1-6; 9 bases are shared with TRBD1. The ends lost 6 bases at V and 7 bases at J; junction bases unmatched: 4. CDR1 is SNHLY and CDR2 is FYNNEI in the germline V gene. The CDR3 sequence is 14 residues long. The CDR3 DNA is TGTGCCAGCAGGGACGGACAGGGGAATTCACCCCTCCACTTT. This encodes CASRDGQGNSPLHF. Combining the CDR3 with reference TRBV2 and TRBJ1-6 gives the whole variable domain EPEVTQTPSHQVTQMGQEVILRCVPISNHLYFYWYRQILGQKVEFLVSFYNNEISEKSEIFDDQFSVERPDGSNFTLKIRSTKLEDSAMYFCASRDGQGNSPLHFGNGTRLTVT.

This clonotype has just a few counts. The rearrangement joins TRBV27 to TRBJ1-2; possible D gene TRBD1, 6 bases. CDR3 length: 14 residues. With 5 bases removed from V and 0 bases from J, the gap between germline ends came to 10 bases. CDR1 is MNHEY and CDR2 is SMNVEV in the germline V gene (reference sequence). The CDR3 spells CASSRDTANYGYTF. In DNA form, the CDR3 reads TGTGCCAGCAGTCGGGACACGGCTAACTATGGCTACACCTTC.

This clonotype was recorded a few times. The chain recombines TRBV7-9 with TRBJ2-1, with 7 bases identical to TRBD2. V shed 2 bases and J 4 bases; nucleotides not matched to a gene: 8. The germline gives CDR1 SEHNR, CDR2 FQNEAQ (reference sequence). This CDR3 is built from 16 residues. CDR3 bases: TGTGCCAGCAGCTTAAGCGGACTAGGGACTTACAATGAGCAGTTCTTC. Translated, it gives CASSLSGLGTYNEQFF.

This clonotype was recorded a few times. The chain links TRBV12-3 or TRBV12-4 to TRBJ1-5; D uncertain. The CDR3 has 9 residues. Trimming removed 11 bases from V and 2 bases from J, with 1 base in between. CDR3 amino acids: CARNQPQHF. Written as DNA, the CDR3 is TGTGCCCGCAATCAGCCCCAGCATTTT.